This is a list of T cell receptor beta chains from one sample in a study of T cell repertoires in cytomegalovirus infection. Their antigens remain unidentified. Using its own MiXCR run on the reads, TCRdb lists one record per CDR3 protein. The sample shows 830,000 or so distinct CDR3 sequences, 30% to 35% of them seen only once. The material sequenced was cultured CD8+ T cells from PBMCs, taken from culture after CMV antigen stimulation. Source of these receptors: a human donor in good health (CMV status not recorded). Some clones in this sample may be carry-over from other donors' samples. The CDR3 runs from the conserved cysteine through the conserved F or W. A D gene is named only where the DNA matches it firmly. A clone size is listed for some rows: how often the clone was seen (once, few, many), or a class if it is expanded.

V gene: TRBV4-3
J gene: TRBJ1-5
clone size: few
D gene: .
CDR3 DNA: TGCGCCAGCAGCCAAGAAACAGGTGAAGGTCAGCCCCAGCATTTT
CDR3 protein: CASSQETGEGQPQHF

V gene: TRBV10-3
J gene: TRBJ2-1
clone size: .
D gene: .
CDR3 DNA: TGTGCCATCAGTGCCCCCCTCGGCGATGAGCAGTTCTTC
CDR3 protein: CAISAPLGDEQFF

V gene: TRBV7-6
J gene: TRBJ2-7
clone size: few
D gene: .
CDR3 DNA: TGTGCCAGCAGCTTTTTTACAGGCCCTACCTACGAGCAGTACTTC
CDR3 protein: CASSFFTGPTYEQYF

V gene: TRBV10-2
J gene: TRBJ1-1
clone size: .
D gene: .
CDR3 DNA: TGCGCCAGCAGTCTCGGACATTTCACCCGGAACACTGAAGCTTTCTTT
CDR3 protein: CASSLGHFTRNTEAFF

V gene: TRBV7-8
J gene: TRBJ1-4
clone size: few
D gene: .
CDR3 DNA: TGTGCCAGCAGCCCCCCACGGGGCCTGGGTGAAAAACTGTTTTTT
CDR3 protein: CASSPPRGLGEKLFF

V gene: TRBV6-1
J gene: TRBJ2-6
clone size: few
D gene: .
CDR3 DNA: TGTGCCAGCATTTATGTATTAAGCTCTGGGGCCAACGTCCTGACTTTC
CDR3 protein: CASIYVLSSGANVLTF

V gene: TRBV4-1
J gene: TRBJ1-6
clone size: few
D gene: .
CDR3 DNA: TGCGCCAGCAGCCAAGGCGACACACGTAATTCACCCCTCCACTTT
CDR3 protein: CASSQGDTRNSPLHF

V gene: TRBV5-6
J gene: TRBJ2-7
clone size: .
D gene: .
CDR3 DNA: TGTGCCAGCAGCTTGGACGGGATCCCCTACGAGCAGTACTTC
CDR3 protein: CASSLDGIPYEQYF

V gene: TRBV7-8
J gene: TRBJ2-7
clone size: many
D gene: .
CDR3 DNA: TGTGCCAGCAGCTTCCTGGGGTTAGATTACGAGCAGTACTTC
CDR3 protein: CASSFLGLDYEQYF

V gene: TRBV7-6
J gene: TRBJ2-5
clone size: once
D gene: TRBD1
CDR3 DNA: TGTGCCAGCCTCGTGACCGGGACAGGATTTCAAGAGACCCAGTACTTC
CDR3 protein: CASLVTGTGFQETQYF

V gene: TRBV6-2/TRBV6-3
J gene: TRBJ1-6
clone size: few
D gene: .
CDR3 DNA: TGTGCCAGCAGTTACGGGGGGCTGAGGTCACCCCTCCACTTT
CDR3 protein: CASSYGGLRSPLHF

V gene: TRBV7-6
J gene: TRBJ2-1
clone size: .
D gene: .
CDR3 DNA: TGTGCCAGCAGCTTAGCGGGGACAGAGCAGTTCTTC
CDR3 protein: CASSLAGTEQFF

V gene: TRBV25-1
J gene: TRBJ2-1
clone size: .
D gene: .
CDR3 DNA: TGTGCCAGCAGTGAATATGGGACAAGGGAAAATGAGCAGTTCTTC
CDR3 protein: CASSEYGTRENEQFF

V gene: TRBV4-2
J gene: TRBJ2-1
clone size: few
D gene: .
CDR3 DNA: TGTGCCAGCAGCCAAGAGTGGGCACCGGGGTCCTACAATGAGCAGTTCTTC
CDR3 protein: CASSQEWAPGSYNEQFF

V gene: TRBV7-9
J gene: TRBJ1-2
clone size: few
D gene: .
CDR3 DNA: TGTGCCAGCAGCTTAGGAGAGGGGAGTGCAGACTATGGCTACACCTTC
CDR3 protein: CASSLGEGSADYGYTF

V gene: TRBV29-1
J gene: TRBJ2-1
clone size: .
D gene: .
CDR3 DNA: TGCAGCGTTCACGGGTCTAGCGCGTCACTCGGGGTTGAGCAGTTCTTC
CDR3 protein: CSVHGSSASLGVEQFF

V gene: TRBV12-5
J gene: TRBJ2-6
clone size: .
D gene: .
CDR3 DNA: TGTGCTAGTGGTTTGGTGGAGTCACAGGGAGACGTCCTGACTTTC
CDR3 protein: CASGLVESQGDVLTF

V gene: TRBV20-1
J gene: TRBJ2-1
clone size: .
D gene: .
CDR3 DNA: TGCAGTGCTACCCTGGGCGGGGTGCCCTTTGATGAGCAGTTCTTC
CDR3 protein: CSATLGGVPFDEQFF

V gene: TRBV11-2
J gene: TRBJ2-1
clone size: .
D gene: .
CDR3 DNA: TGTGCCAGCAGCCCCGCGCTGGGTGGATCCTACAATGAGCAGTTCTTC
CDR3 protein: CASSPALGGSYNEQFF

V gene: TRBV15
J gene: TRBJ2-5
clone size: .
D gene: .
CDR3 DNA: TGTGCCACCAGCATCCGACTACAAGAGACCCAGTACTTC
CDR3 protein: CATSIRLQETQYF

V gene: TRBV20-1
J gene: TRBJ1-2
clone size: once
D gene: .
CDR3 DNA: TGCAGTGCCCCGAACGGACGGCACTATGGCTACACCTTC
CDR3 protein: CSAPNGRHYGYTF

V gene: TRBV7-3
J gene: TRBJ2-2
clone size: few
D gene: .
CDR3 DNA: TGTGCCAGCAGCTTAACGGCCTCCGGAGGAACCGGGGAGCTGTTTTTT
CDR3 protein: CASSLTASGGTGELFF

V gene: TRBV4-2
J gene: TRBJ2-1
clone size: .
D gene: .
CDR3 DNA: TGTGCCAGCAGCCAAGGACTAGGTTCCTATGAGCAGTTCTTC
CDR3 protein: CASSQGLGSYEQFF

V gene: TRBV6-5
J gene: TRBJ1-2
clone size: .
D gene: .
CDR3 DNA: TGTGCCAGCAGTCTACACATCTCCGGGACAAGGACCAATGGCTACACCTTC
CDR3 protein: CASSLHISGTRTNGYTF

V gene: TRBV12-3/TRBV12-4
J gene: TRBJ2-7
clone size: once
D gene: .
CDR3 DNA: TGTGCCAGCAGTTTCGGCAGTCTCGAGCAGTACTTC
CDR3 protein: CASSFGSLEQYF

V gene: TRBV27
J gene: TRBJ1-1
clone size: .
D gene: .
CDR3 DNA: TGTGCCAGCAGTACGGCGGCCCGGATGAACACTGAAGCTTTCTTT
CDR3 protein: CASSTAARMNTEAFF